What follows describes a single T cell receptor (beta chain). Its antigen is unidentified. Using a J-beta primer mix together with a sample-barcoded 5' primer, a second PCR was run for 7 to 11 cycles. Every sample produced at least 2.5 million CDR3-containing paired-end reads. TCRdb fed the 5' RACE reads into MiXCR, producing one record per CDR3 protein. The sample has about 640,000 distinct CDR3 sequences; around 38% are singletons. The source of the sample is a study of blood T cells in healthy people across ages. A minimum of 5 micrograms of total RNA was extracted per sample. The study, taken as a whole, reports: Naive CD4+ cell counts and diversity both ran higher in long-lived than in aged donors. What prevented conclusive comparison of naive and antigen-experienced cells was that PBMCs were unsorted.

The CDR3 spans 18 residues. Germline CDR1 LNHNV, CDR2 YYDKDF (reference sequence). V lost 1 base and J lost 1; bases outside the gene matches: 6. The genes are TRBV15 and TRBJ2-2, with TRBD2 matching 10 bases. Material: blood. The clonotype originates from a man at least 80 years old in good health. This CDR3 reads CATSRGLAGAGNTGELFF. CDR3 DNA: TGTGCCACCAGCAGAGGCCTAGCGGGAGCAGGGAACACCGGGGAGCTGTTTTTT.